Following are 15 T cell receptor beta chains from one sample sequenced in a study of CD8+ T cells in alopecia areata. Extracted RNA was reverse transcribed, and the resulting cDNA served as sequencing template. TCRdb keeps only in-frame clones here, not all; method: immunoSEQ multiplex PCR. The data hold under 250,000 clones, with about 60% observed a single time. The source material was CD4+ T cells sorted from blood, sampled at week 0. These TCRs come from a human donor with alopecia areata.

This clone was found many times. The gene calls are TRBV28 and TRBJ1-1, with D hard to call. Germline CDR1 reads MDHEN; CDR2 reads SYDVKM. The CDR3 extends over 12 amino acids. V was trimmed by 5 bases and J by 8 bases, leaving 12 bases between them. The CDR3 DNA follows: TGTGCCAGCAGTCCCTCCGTGGGGGAAGCTTTCTTT. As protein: CASSPSVGEAFF.

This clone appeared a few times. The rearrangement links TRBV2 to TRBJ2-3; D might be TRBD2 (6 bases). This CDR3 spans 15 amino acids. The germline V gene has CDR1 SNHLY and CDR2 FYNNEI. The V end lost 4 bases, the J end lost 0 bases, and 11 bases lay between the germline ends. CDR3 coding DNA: TGTGCCAGCAGTGTAAGGGGACTTAGCACAGATACGCAGTATTTT. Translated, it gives CASSVRGLSTDTQYF.

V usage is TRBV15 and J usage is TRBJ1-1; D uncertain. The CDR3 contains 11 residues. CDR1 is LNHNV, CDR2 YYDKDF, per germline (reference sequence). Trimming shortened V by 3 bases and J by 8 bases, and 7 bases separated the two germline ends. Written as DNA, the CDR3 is TGTGCCACCAGCAGTAGGGCGGAAGCTTTCTTT. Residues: CATSSRAEAFF.

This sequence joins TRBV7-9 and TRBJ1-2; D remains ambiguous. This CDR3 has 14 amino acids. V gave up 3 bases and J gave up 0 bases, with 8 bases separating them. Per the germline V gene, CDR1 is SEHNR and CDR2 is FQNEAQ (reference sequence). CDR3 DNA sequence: TGTGCCAGCAGCTTGGCCAGAACTAACTATGGCTACACCTTC. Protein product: CASSLARTNYGYTF. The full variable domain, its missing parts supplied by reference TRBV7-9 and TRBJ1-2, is DTGVSQNPRHKITKRGQNVTFRCDPISEHNRLYWYRQTLGQGPEFLTYFQNEAQLEKSRLLSDRFSAERPKGSFSTLEIQRTEQGDSAMYLCASSLARTNYGYTFGSGTRLTVV.

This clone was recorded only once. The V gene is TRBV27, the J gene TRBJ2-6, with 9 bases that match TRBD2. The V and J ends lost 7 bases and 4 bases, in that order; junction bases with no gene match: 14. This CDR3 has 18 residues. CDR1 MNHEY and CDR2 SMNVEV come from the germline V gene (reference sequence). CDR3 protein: CASKSTWRGGLGANVLTF. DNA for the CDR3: TGTGCCAGCAAGTCGACCTGGCGGGGGGGCCTAGGGGCCAACGTCCTGACTTTC.

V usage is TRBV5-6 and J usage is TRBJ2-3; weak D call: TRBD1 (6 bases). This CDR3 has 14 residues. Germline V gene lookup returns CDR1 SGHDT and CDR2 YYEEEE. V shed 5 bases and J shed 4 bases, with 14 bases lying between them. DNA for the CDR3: TGTGCCAGCAGACTACAGGGCGCCGCAGATACGCAGTATTTT. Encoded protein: CASRLQGAADTQYF.

DNA for the CDR3: TGCAGCGTTGAAGTCGGGACAGGTGGGGAGACCCAGTACTTC. It specifies CSVEVGTGGETQYF. The chain employs TRBV29-1 and TRBJ2-5; 8 bases match TRBD1. There are 14 residues in the CDR3. Germline assignment: CDR1 SQVTM and CDR2 ANQGSEA. The trim removed 1 base at V and 5 bases at J, leaving 6 bases unmatched.

DNA for the CDR3: TGTGCCAGCAGGGGACTAGCGGGAGGTTGGGGTCCCAATGAGCAGTTCTTC. Translation: CASRGLAGGWGPNEQFF. The rearrangement joins TRBV27 to TRBJ2-1, with TRBD2 matching 15 bases. Trimming took 6 bases from V and 6 from J; bases not matched to a gene: 9. The length of the CDR3 is 17 residues. Per the germline V gene, CDR1 is MNHEY and CDR2 is SMNVEV (reference sequence).

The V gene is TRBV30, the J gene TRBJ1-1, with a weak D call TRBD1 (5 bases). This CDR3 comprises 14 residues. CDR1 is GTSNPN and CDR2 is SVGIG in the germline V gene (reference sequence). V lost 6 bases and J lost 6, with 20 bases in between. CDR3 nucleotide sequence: TGTGCCTGCCAACCACAGGCACGGGACCCTGAAGCTTTCTTT. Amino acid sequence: CACQPQARDPEAFF.

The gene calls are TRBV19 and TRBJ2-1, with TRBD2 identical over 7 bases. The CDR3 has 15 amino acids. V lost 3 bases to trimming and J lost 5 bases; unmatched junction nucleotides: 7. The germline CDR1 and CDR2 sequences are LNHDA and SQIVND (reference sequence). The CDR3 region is CASSIGLAENNEQFF. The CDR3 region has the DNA TGTGCCAGTAGTATCGGGCTAGCGGAAAACAATGAGCAGTTCTTC.

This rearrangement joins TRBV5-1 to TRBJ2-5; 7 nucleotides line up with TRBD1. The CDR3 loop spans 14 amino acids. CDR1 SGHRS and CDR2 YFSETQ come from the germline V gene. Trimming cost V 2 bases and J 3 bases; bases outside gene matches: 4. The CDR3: CASSLNRGEETQYF. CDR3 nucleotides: TGCGCCAGCAGCTTAAACAGGGGTGAAGAGACCCAGTACTTC.

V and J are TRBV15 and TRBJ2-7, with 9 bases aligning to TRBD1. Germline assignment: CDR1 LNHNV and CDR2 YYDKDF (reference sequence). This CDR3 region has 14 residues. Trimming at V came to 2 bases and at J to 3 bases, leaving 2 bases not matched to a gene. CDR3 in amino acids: CATSRPTGGYEQYF. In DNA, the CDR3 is TGTGCCACCAGCAGACCGACAGGGGGCTACGAGCAGTACTTC.

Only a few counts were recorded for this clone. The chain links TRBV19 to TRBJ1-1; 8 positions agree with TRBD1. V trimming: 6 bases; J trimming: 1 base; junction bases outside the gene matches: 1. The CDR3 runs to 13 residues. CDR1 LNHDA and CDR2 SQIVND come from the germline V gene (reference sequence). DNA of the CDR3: TGTGCCAGTAGGGGACAGGCGAACACTGAAGCTTTCTTT. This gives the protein CASRGQANTEAFF.

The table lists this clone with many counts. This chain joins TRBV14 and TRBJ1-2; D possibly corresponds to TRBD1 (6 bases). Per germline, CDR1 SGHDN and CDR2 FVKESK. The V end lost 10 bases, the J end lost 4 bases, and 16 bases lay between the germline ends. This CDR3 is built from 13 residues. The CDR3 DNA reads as TGTGCCATTTCCCGACAGGCGGGCTATGGCTACACCTTC. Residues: CAISRQAGYGYTF.

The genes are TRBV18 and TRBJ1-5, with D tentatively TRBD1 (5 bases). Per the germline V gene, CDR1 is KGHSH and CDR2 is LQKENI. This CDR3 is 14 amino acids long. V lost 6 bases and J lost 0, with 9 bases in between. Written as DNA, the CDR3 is TGTGCCAGCTCTCGACAGAGTAGCAATCAGCCCCAGCATTTT. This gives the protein CASSRQSSNQPQHF.